This T cell receptor (beta chain) originates from a study of cytomegalovirus exposure and HLA in healthy donors. General study points: Follow-up analysis later connected one missense variant in DCLRE1C with trimming of TCR beta V- and J-genes. Among TCR beta chains, those listed as cytomegalovirus-associated numbered about 160. Exclusion applied to some V segments, including TRBV6-2 and TRBV6-3, as they were indistinguishable.

The V and J ends lost 8 bases and 4 bases respectively, with 12 bases between them. CDR1 is SEHNR, CDR2 FQNEAQ, per germline (reference sequence). The CDR3 runs to 12 residues. Points on this clone: Its antigen remains unidentified.

The PCR employed 60 Vbeta primers together with 13 Jbeta primers. Sequenced by immunoSEQ multiplex PCR; TCRdb stores in-frame clones only, minus some. The table has 150,000 to 200,000 clones, roughly 73% seen once. Likely unrecorded immune exposures existed in these nominally healthy donors. Sequencing input: PBMCs. The rearrangement joins TRBV7-9 to TRBJ2-7, with D maybe TRBD2 (5 bases). This TCR derives from a woman aged 25 to 39 in good health and CMV-seronegative. The CDR3 is CASGRSGYEQYF. The CDR3 DNA reads TGTGCCAGCGGGCGGTCGGGATACGAGCAGTACTTC.